The rows below give T cell receptor beta chains drawn from one sample of a study of CD8 T cells in Susac syndrome. TCRdb analysed the immunoSEQ multiplex PCR reads with MiXCR anew, one entry per CDR3 protein. The table includes roughly 150,000 distinct CDR3 sequences, 92% detected once. The sequencing sample was made of CD4+ T cells from PBMCs. The receptors were sampled from a human donor in good health. The CDR3 runs from the conserved cysteine through the conserved F or W. Each record gives: CDR3 DNA, CDR3 protein, V gene, J gene, clone size, D gene, CDR3 length. A D gene is named only where the DNA matches it firmly. Clone size is given for some rows only: seen once, a few or many times, or a class if the clone is expanded.

cdr3_nt: TGTGCCAGCAATCCAGGGCTCCGGCGAGAGACCCAGTACTTC; cdr3_aa: CASNPGLRRETQYF; v_call: TRBV3-1; j_call: TRBJ2-5; clone_size: -; d_call: -; cdr3_length: 14
cdr3_nt: TGCGCCAGCAGCGGGGTCGGGGGCAATTCACCCCTCCACTTT; cdr3_aa: CASSGVGGNSPLHF; v_call: TRBV5-1; j_call: TRBJ1-6; clone_size: -; d_call: -; cdr3_length: 14
cdr3_nt: TGTGCCAGCAGCCCGTATACTAGCTCCTACGAGCAGTACTTC; cdr3_aa: CASSPYTSSYEQYF; v_call: TRBV9; j_call: TRBJ2-7; clone_size: -; d_call: -; cdr3_length: 14
cdr3_nt: TGTGCCAGTTCAACCGGGACCCAGACTGATGGCTACACCTTC; cdr3_aa: CASSTGTQTDGYTF; v_call: TRBV3-1; j_call: TRBJ1-2; clone_size: -; d_call: -; cdr3_length: 14
cdr3_nt: TGTGCCAGCAGTGGACTAGCGGGCCTACAAGAGACCCAGTACTTC; cdr3_aa: CASSGLAGLQETQYF; v_call: TRBV2; j_call: TRBJ2-5; clone_size: once; d_call: TRBD2; cdr3_length: 15
cdr3_nt: TGTGCCAGCAGCGGGGACAGGAACGCCTACGAGCAGTACTTC; cdr3_aa: CASSGDRNAYEQYF; v_call: TRBV7-9; j_call: TRBJ2-7; clone_size: -; d_call: TRBD1; cdr3_length: 14
cdr3_nt: TGCGCCAGCAGCTCGCAGGACACCCCTGATTGGGACATTCAGTACTTC; cdr3_aa: CASSSQDTPDWDIQYF; v_call: TRBV5-1; j_call: TRBJ2-4; clone_size: -; d_call: -; cdr3_length: 16
cdr3_nt: TGCGCCAGCAGCCAAGACCTTAGCAATCAGCCCCAGCATTTT; cdr3_aa: CASSQDLSNQPQHF; v_call: TRBV4-1; j_call: TRBJ1-5; clone_size: -; d_call: -; cdr3_length: 14
cdr3_nt: TGTGCCAGCAGCCATACTAGCGAGGGGACCCAGTACTTC; cdr3_aa: CASSHTSEGTQYF; v_call: TRBV3-1; j_call: TRBJ2-5; clone_size: -; d_call: TRBD2; cdr3_length: 13
cdr3_nt: TGCGCCAGCAGCCAAGATGAATACCTCCGTAGCTCCTACGAGCAGTACTTC; cdr3_aa: CASSQDEYLRSSYEQYF; v_call: TRBV4-1; j_call: TRBJ2-7; clone_size: few; d_call: -; cdr3_length: 17
cdr3_nt: TGCAGCGTTGCCGACAGAGCGGATCAGCCCCAGCATTTT; cdr3_aa: CSVADRADQPQHF; v_call: TRBV29-1; j_call: TRBJ1-5; clone_size: -; d_call: -; cdr3_length: 13
cdr3_nt: TGTGCCAGCGGGGCTTCCGCGGGGGGCACTGAAGCTTTCTTT; cdr3_aa: CASGASAGGTEAFF; v_call: TRBV28; j_call: TRBJ1-1; clone_size: once; d_call: -; cdr3_length: 14
cdr3_nt: TGCAGCGTTGGTGCAGGAGATATCACAGATACGCAGTATTTT; cdr3_aa: CSVGAGDITDTQYF; v_call: TRBV29-1; j_call: TRBJ2-3; clone_size: -; d_call: -; cdr3_length: 14
cdr3_nt: TGCAGTGGTGTGGGGTTCTGGGGCTACACCTTC; cdr3_aa: CSGVGFWGYTF; v_call: TRBV29-1; j_call: TRBJ1-2; clone_size: once; d_call: -; cdr3_length: 11
cdr3_nt: TGTGCCAGCAGCTTACAGGGGAATAGGAACACTGAAGCTTTCTTT; cdr3_aa: CASSLQGNRNTEAFF; v_call: TRBV5-8; j_call: TRBJ1-1; clone_size: -; d_call: TRBD1; cdr3_length: 15
cdr3_nt: TGTGCCACCAGTGATTCGGACAGGGGGCATTACACTGAAGCTTTCTTT; cdr3_aa: CATSDSDRGHYTEAFF; v_call: TRBV24-1; j_call: TRBJ1-1; clone_size: once; d_call: TRBD1; cdr3_length: 16
cdr3_nt: TGTGCCAGCAGCTTAGTGAACTGGGGCCATGGCTACACCTTC; cdr3_aa: CASSLVNWGHGYTF; v_call: TRBV7-9; j_call: TRBJ1-2; clone_size: -; d_call: -; cdr3_length: 14
cdr3_nt: TGTGCCTGCGGGACAGGCCAGCCCCAGCATTTT; cdr3_aa: CACGTGQPQHF; v_call: TRBV30; j_call: TRBJ1-5; clone_size: -; d_call: TRBD1; cdr3_length: 11
cdr3_nt: TGTGCCAGCAGTGGAACCGGGACAGGGGGCATTCATTACAATGAGCAGTTCTTC; cdr3_aa: CASSGTGTGGIHYNEQFF; v_call: TRBV28; j_call: TRBJ2-1; clone_size: once; d_call: TRBD1; cdr3_length: 18
cdr3_nt: TGTGCCAGCAGTTTACACACCCGGACTAGCGCCTCCTACGAGCAGTACTTC; cdr3_aa: CASSLHTRTSASYEQYF; v_call: TRBV6-2/TRBV6-3; j_call: TRBJ2-7; clone_size: -; d_call: TRBD2; cdr3_length: 17
cdr3_nt: TGCGCCAGCGGGCTAGCGGGGGAAGAGACCCAGTACTTC; cdr3_aa: CASGLAGEETQYF; v_call: TRBV5-1; j_call: TRBJ2-5; clone_size: -; d_call: TRBD2; cdr3_length: 13
cdr3_nt: TGCAGTGCGCTGAACAGGGGGTCGGGCCAGCCCCAGCATTTT; cdr3_aa: CSALNRGSGQPQHF; v_call: TRBV20-1; j_call: TRBJ1-5; clone_size: -; d_call: TRBD1; cdr3_length: 14
cdr3_nt: TGTGCCACCAATAAACGGGACAGGGCTGGCTACACCTTC; cdr3_aa: CATNKRDRAGYTF; v_call: TRBV15; j_call: TRBJ1-2; clone_size: -; d_call: TRBD1; cdr3_length: 13
cdr3_nt: TGCGCCAGCAGCTTGGACAGGGAACAACTGTTTTTT; cdr3_aa: CASSLDREQLFF; v_call: TRBV5-1; j_call: TRBJ1-4; clone_size: -; d_call: -; cdr3_length: 12
cdr3_nt: TGTGCCAGCAGCCCAACCGGGACAGCAGAGACCCAGTACTTC; cdr3_aa: CASSPTGTAETQYF; v_call: TRBV12-3/TRBV12-4; j_call: TRBJ2-5; clone_size: -; d_call: TRBD1; cdr3_length: 14
cdr3_nt: TGTGCCAGCAGCACAGGGGAGGGGGCCAACGTCCTGACTTTC; cdr3_aa: CASSTGEGANVLTF; v_call: TRBV7-3; j_call: TRBJ2-6; clone_size: -; d_call: TRBD1; cdr3_length: 14
cdr3_nt: TGTGCCAGCAGCTCAACCGGGACAGGCCAAACTGAAGCTTTCTTT; cdr3_aa: CASSSTGTGQTEAFF; v_call: TRBV7-9; j_call: TRBJ1-1; clone_size: -; d_call: TRBD1; cdr3_length: 15
cdr3_nt: TGCGCCAGCAGCTTGGGACAGGGGGACAATGAGCAGTTCTTC; cdr3_aa: CASSLGQGDNEQFF; v_call: TRBV5-1; j_call: TRBJ2-1; clone_size: -; d_call: TRBD1; cdr3_length: 14
cdr3_nt: TGTGCCAGCAGCTCGTTGGGGACCTATGGCTACACCTTC; cdr3_aa: CASSSLGTYGYTF; v_call: TRBV11-2; j_call: TRBJ1-2; clone_size: -; d_call: -; cdr3_length: 13